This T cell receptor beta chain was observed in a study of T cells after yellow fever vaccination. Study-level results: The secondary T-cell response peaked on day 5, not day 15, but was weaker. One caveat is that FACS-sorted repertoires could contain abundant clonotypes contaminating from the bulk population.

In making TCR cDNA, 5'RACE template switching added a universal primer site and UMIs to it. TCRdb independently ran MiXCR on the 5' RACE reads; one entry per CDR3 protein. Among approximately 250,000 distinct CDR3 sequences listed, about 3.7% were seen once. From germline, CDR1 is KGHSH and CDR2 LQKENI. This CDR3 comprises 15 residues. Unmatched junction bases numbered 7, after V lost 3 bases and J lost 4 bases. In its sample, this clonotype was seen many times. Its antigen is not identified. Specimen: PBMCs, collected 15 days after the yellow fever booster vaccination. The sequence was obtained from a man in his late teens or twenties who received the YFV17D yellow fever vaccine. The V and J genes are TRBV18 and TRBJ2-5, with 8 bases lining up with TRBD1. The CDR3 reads CASSPFSGQGETQYF. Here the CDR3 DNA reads TGTGCCAGCTCACCGTTTTCAGGACAGGGAGAGACCCAGTACTTC.